The 31 T cell receptor beta chains below all came from one sample that was sequenced in a study of cytomegalovirus exposure and HLA in healthy donors. The study ran its PCR with 60 Vbeta and 13 Jbeta primers. Only in-frame clones appear in the TCRdb table, and some are missing; sequencing was by immunoSEQ multiplex PCR. The sample has around 130,000 clones, 75% seen once. Input material: PBMCs. Receptor source: a woman aged 40-49 years in good health and CMV-seropositive.

This rearrangement joins TRBV28 to TRBJ2-1; weak D call: TRBD1 (7 bases). Germline CDR1 is MDHEN and CDR2 is SYDVKM. Trimming removed 2 bases at V and 5 bases at J, with 13 bases between. The CDR3 totals 15 residues. The CDR3 region has the DNA TGTGCCAGCAGTTTACAGGGGGGTAGGAACAATGAGCAGTTCTTC. This encodes CASSLQGGRNNEQFF.

The rearrangement links TRBV30 to TRBJ1-1; the D is unclear. CDR3 size: 15 residues. Trimming stripped 2 bases from V and 2 bases from J, with 15 bases between. Germline lookup yields CDR1 GTSNPN and CDR2 SVGIG (reference sequence). The CDR3 bases are TGTGCCTGGAGTTCAATGTCGGTACTTAACACTGAAGCTTTCTTT. It translates to CAWSSMSVLNTEAFF.

This clone was recorded only once. The chain is built from TRBV5-1 and TRBJ2-5; 11 bases are a match to TRBD1. The germline V gene has CDR1 SGHRS and CDR2 YFSETQ. After removal of 4 bases from V and 11 bases from J, the junction contained 13 bases not matched to a gene. The CDR3 has 15 amino acids. The CDR3 loop is CASSETDRGPGEQYF. The CDR3 DNA is TGCGCCAGCAGCGAAACGGACAGGGGGCCGGGGGAGCAGTACTTC.

This chain links TRBV27 with TRBJ2-2, with TRBD1 matching 7 bases. The CDR3 loop spans 14 amino acids. Trimming at V came to 3 bases and at J to 9 bases, leaving 7 bases not matched to a gene. The germline V gene encodes CDR1 MNHEY and CDR2 SMNVEV (reference sequence). This chain's CDR3 is CASSFLGQSWELFF. The DNA of the CDR3 is TGTGCCAGCAGTTTTCTGGGACAGTCGTGGGAGCTGTTTTTT.

The CDR3 region is CASSTQTGGSGRNIQYF. CDR3 in DNA: TGTGCCAGCAGTACCCAGACAGGGGGCTCCGGGAGAAACATTCAGTACTTC. The chain joins TRBV28 to TRBJ2-4; 10 nucleotides align to TRBD1. The V segment lost 5 bases and the J segment 6 bases; nucleotides outside the gene matches: 13. The CDR3 consists of 17 residues. The V gene's germline CDR1 is MDHEN and CDR2 SYDVKM.

CDR3 in DNA: TGTGCCACAGAGCAGGGGCAAGTTAGCACAGATACGCAGTATTTT. Translation: CATEQGQVSTDTQYF. The chain carries TRBV10-3 and TRBJ2-3; maybe TRBD1 (6 bases). Germline V CDR1 and CDR2: ENHRY, SYGVKD. The length of the CDR3 is 15 residues. The V end lost 10 bases, the J end lost 0 bases, and 17 bases lay between the germline ends.

This chain uses TRBV25-1 with TRBJ2-4; D remains ambiguous. The germline V and J ends were trimmed by 3 bases and 3 bases, with 9 bases remaining between them. This CDR3 has 14 amino acids. Germline V gene sequence: CDR1 MGHDK, CDR2 SYGVNS. This CDR3 reads CASSDPGVKNIQYF. In nucleotides, the CDR3 is TGTGCCAGCAGTGACCCCGGAGTCAAAAACATTCAGTACTTC.

The chain joins TRBV7-3 to TRBJ2-7; TRBD1 matches at 9 bases. The CDR3 length is 15 residues. Germline V lookup: CDR1 SGHTA, CDR2 FQGTGA. Losses at the gene ends were 1 base for V and 5 bases for J; bases not matched to a gene: 6. The CDR3 here is CASSLSGTGFNEQYF. The CDR3 bases are TGTGCCAGCAGCTTAAGTGGGACAGGGTTTAACGAGCAGTACTTC.

This clone was seen just once. The chain has TRBV27 and TRBJ1-4; D might be TRBD1 (5 bases). CDR3 length equals 15 residues. Trimming left V 3 bases short and J 3 bases short, with 11 bases between. Per the germline V gene, CDR1 is MNHEY and CDR2 is SMNVEV (reference sequence). The CDR3 DNA reads as TGTGCCAGCAGTTTCCAGGGATGGGCTAATGAAAAACTGTTTTTT. Translation gives CASSFQGWANEKLFF.

The chain recombines TRBV7-9 with TRBJ1-2; 7 bases fit TRBD1. CDR1 is SEHNR, CDR2 FQNEAQ, per germline (reference sequence). The CDR3 has 15 amino acids. V was pared by 5 bases and J by 4 bases, with 10 bases of the junction left unmatched. The CDR3 sequence: CASSPSTGAPYGYTF. The CDR3 coding sequence is TGTGCCAGCAGCCCGTCCACAGGGGCTCCCTATGGCTACACCTTC.

This chain uses TRBV7-9 with TRBJ1-2; D is possibly TRBD1 (6 bases). Per germline, CDR1 SEHNR and CDR2 FQNEAQ (reference sequence). V lost 5 bases, J lost 6 bases, and 13 bases lay in between. CDR3 size: 13 residues. The CDR3 DNA reads TGTGCCAGCAGCCCTGGGGCAGGGGATGGCTACACCTTC. Amino acid sequence: CASSPGAGDGYTF.

This clone was observed a few times. The gene calls are TRBV7-9 and TRBJ2-1, with 10 bases aligning to TRBD1. J was trimmed by 2 bases and V by 5 bases; bases with no gene match: 9. The CDR3 extends over 17 amino acids. Germline assignment: CDR1 SEHNR and CDR2 FQNEAQ (reference sequence). CDR3 DNA: TGTGCCAGCAGCCTGGAAGACGGGACAGGGGCCTACAATGAGCAGTTCTTC. Residues: CASSLEDGTGAYNEQFF.

Only a few counts were recorded for this clone. The gene calls are TRBV7-2 and TRBJ1-5; possibly TRBD1 for D (5 bases). CDR1 SGHTA and CDR2 FQGNSA come from the germline V gene. The V end lost 2 bases, the J end lost 6 bases, and 14 bases lay between the germline ends. The CDR3 has 15 residues. CDR3 in DNA: TGTGCCAGCAGCTTAAGCCAGGGATTCGGTCAGCCCCAGCATTTT. Protein product: CASSLSQGFGQPQHF.

In this sample, this clone turned up a few times. The chain employs TRBV4-1 and TRBJ2-3, with D perhaps TRBD1 (5 bases). The CDR3 has 14 amino acids. V gave up 4 bases and J gave up 0 bases, with 8 bases separating them. Germline assignment: CDR1 MGHRA and CDR2 YSYEKL. For the CDR3, the DNA is TGCGCCAGCAGCCGGCAGGGTAGCACAGATACGCAGTATTTT. Translation: CASSRQGSTDTQYF.

This chain uses TRBV6-5 with TRBJ1-5; D not resolved. The germline CDR1 and CDR2 sequences are MNHEY and SVGAGI. Deletions cut 5 bases from V and 6 bases from J, with 11 bases between. The CDR3 covers 13 residues. CDR3 in amino acids: CASSQDIVQPQHF. The CDR3 DNA sequence: TGTGCCAGCAGTCAAGACATAGTTCAGCCCCAGCATTTT.

This chain uses TRBV19 with TRBJ2-7, with D tentatively TRBD1 (6 bases). The V end was cut by 6 bases, the J end by 0 bases, with 18 bases between. CDR1 and CDR2 (germline): LNHDA, SQIVND (reference sequence). The CDR3 spans 16 residues. The chain's CDR3 is CASSPIQGQSSYEQYF. In nucleotides, the CDR3 is TGTGCCAGTAGCCCAATTCAAGGACAGTCCTCCTACGAGCAGTACTTC.

The V gene is TRBV9, the J gene TRBJ1-6, with TRBD1 as a possible D gene (5 bases). Trimming took off 2 bases at V and 1 base at J, with 7 bases between the two ends. Looked up from germline, CDR1 is SGDLS and CDR2 is YYNGEE. CDR3 size: 15 residues. The CDR3 bases are TGTGCCAGCAGCGTCAGGGATTCCTATAATTCACCCCTCCACTTT. This sequence encodes CASSVRDSYNSPLHF.

A single count supports this clone. The gene calls are TRBV28 and TRBJ1-2; D is perhaps TRBD1 (5 bases). V was cut by 4 bases and J by 7 bases, with 10 bases left in between. The CDR3 is made up of 12 amino acids. CDR1 is MDHEN, CDR2 SYDVKM, per germline. The CDR3 is CASSSAGSGYTF. DNA for the CDR3: TGTGCCAGCAGTTCAGCAGGGTCTGGCTACACCTTC.

This clone was observed a handful of times. The chain combines TRBV10-3 with TRBJ2-4; TRBD1 might be the D (5 bases). Trimming stripped 3 bases from V and 1 base from J, with 10 bases between. The CDR3 covers 15 residues. In germline, CDR1 is ENHRY, CDR2 SYGVKD. CDR3 DNA: TGTGCCATCAGTGATCACAGGCTGGCCAAAAACATTCAGTACTTC. Its translation: CAISDHRLAKNIQYF.

V and J are TRBV7-5 and TRBJ2-1; the table calls TRBD1, which could not be checked here. TRBV7-5 is shown as a pseudogene. This CDR3 contains 13 residues. The CDR3 region is CARSFPDSNEQFF. The CDR3 DNA follows: TGTGCCAGAAGCTTTCCAGACAGTAATGAGCAGTTCTTC.

The chain uses TRBV7-2 and TRBJ2-5; a weak D match, TRBD1 (7 bases). This CDR3 has 15 amino acids. Per germline, CDR1 SGHTA and CDR2 FQGNSA. The ends were cut back, 4 bases at V and 4 bases at J, with 16 bases in the middle. As DNA, the CDR3 is TGTGCCAGCAGCTGGCCTCGGCAGGGGGGAGAGACCCAGTACTTC. Protein product: CASSWPRQGGETQYF. Combining the CDR3 with reference TRBV7-2 and TRBJ2-5 gives the whole variable domain GAGVSQSPSNKVTEKGKDVELRCDPISGHTALYWYRQSLGQGLEFLIYFQGNSAPDKSGLPSDRFSAERTGGSVSTLTIQRTQQEDSAVYLCASSWPRQGGETQYFGPGTRLLVL.

V usage is TRBV7-2 and J usage is TRBJ2-7; maybe TRBD2 (6 bases). CDR3 size: 15 residues. Germline CDR1 and CDR2: SGHTA and FQGNSA. Between the trimmed V and J ends, which lost 8 bases and 6 bases, there was a span of 23 bases. CDR3 sequence: CASQRFGDSLSEQYF. The CDR3 DNA is TGTGCCAGCCAAAGGTTTGGGGACTCCCTAAGCGAGCAGTACTTC.

This chain links TRBV30 with TRBJ2-7; 10 bases are shared with TRBD1. Germline loops: CDR1 GTSNPN, CDR2 SVGIG (reference sequence). The CDR3 is made up of 13 amino acids. The trim removed 3 bases at V and 2 bases at J, leaving 1 base unmatched. The CDR3 is CAWRGTGAYEQYF. CDR3 in DNA: TGTGCCTGGAGAGGGACAGGGGCCTACGAGCAGTACTTC.

The rearrangement uses TRBV9 and TRBJ1-1; 12 positions agree with TRBD1. The CDR3 length is 16 residues. CDR1 is SGDLS, CDR2 YYNGEE, per germline. Trimming removed 3 bases from V and 5 bases from J; junction bases left unmatched: 8. CDR3 nucleotides: TGTGCCAGCAGCGCGCCGGGACAGGGGGCTGTAACTGAAGCTTTCTTT. Protein sequence: CASSAPGQGAVTEAFF.

The chain recombines TRBV6-5 with TRBJ2-1; 8 bases are a match to TRBD2. The CDR3 is made up of 14 amino acids. With 6 bases clipped from V and 7 bases from J, the junction kept 8 bases outside the gene matches. The germline V gene encodes CDR1 MNHEY and CDR2 SVGAGI. Here the CDR3 reads CASSLTGGPNEQFF. For the CDR3, the DNA is TGTGCCAGCAGCTTAACGGGGGGGCCGAATGAGCAGTTCTTC.

In this sample, this clone turned up a few times. The chain is built from TRBV5-4 and TRBJ2-1, with D hard to call. Between the trimmed V and J ends, which lost 2 bases and 6 bases, there was a span of 3 bases. CDR3 size: 11 residues. The germline gives CDR1 SGHNT, CDR2 YYREEE (reference sequence). The CDR3 protein is CASSFSNEQFF. Written as DNA, the CDR3 is TGTGCCAGCAGCTTTAGCAATGAGCAGTTCTTC.

The sample holds a few counts of this clone. Here the CDR3 reads CASSQVRDRGRNEQYF. The CDR3 nucleotides are TGCGCCAGCAGCCAAGTCCGGGACAGGGGGCGGAACGAGCAGTACTTC. The chain couples TRBV4-1 to TRBJ2-7; 12 bases map to TRBD1. Germline CDR1 reads MGHRA; CDR2 reads YSYEKL. The CDR3 has 16 amino acids. With V trimmed by 1 base and J by 5 bases, 6 bases remained unmatched.

This sequence joins TRBV5-8 and TRBJ1-2, with 7 positions matching TRBD1. After removal of 3 bases from V and 2 bases from J, the junction contained 4 bases not matched to a gene. The germline CDR1 and CDR2 sequences are SGHTS and YDEGEE. The CDR3 extends over 14 amino acids. The CDR3 DNA follows: TGTGCCAGCAGCTCGCTGACAGGGAACTATGGCTACACCTTC. Protein sequence: CASSSLTGNYGYTF.

V and J are TRBV6-5 and TRBJ2-2; 9 bases match TRBD2. The CDR3 has 14 amino acids. Germline CDR1 reads MNHEY; CDR2 reads SVGAGI. V lost 6 bases and J lost 7; bases outside the gene matches: 6. DNA of the CDR3: TGTGCCAGCAGACGGACTAGCGTTAGCGGGGAGCTGTTTTTT. This sequence encodes CASRRTSVSGELFF.

CDR3 DNA: TGTGCCAGCCTGTCCAGCGAAAGTAACTATGGCTACACCTTC. It codes for CASLSSESNYGYTF. V is TRBV18 and J is TRBJ1-2; D is undetermined. Per germline, CDR1 KGHSH and CDR2 LQKENI. The V end was cut by 8 bases, the J end by 1 base, with 14 bases between. The CDR3 totals 14 residues.

This sequence joins TRBV5-1 and TRBJ2-3; 12 bases are a match to TRBD2. The CDR3 length is 16 residues. Per the germline V gene, CDR1 is SGHRS and CDR2 is YFSETQ. V gave up 3 bases and J gave up 6 bases; unmatched junction bases: 8. CDR3 sequence (DNA): TGCGCCAGCAGCTCCAAACTAGCGGGGGGATCGGATACGCAGTATTTT. This sequence encodes CASSSKLAGGSDTQYF.